The sequence of this TCR beta chain was determined in a study of post-analysis software for immune sequencing data. Study-wide background: In terms of disease course, relapsing-remitting, secondary progressive and progressive-relapsing multiple sclerosis were included. Findings and limits, study-wide: The five TRBV segments detected at higher frequency in patients than in controls included TRBV5-6, TRBV5-1 and TRBV20-1.

In regard to this clonotype: Antigen specificity is unknown.

Germline CDR1 reads SEHNR; CDR2 reads FQNEAQ (reference sequence). This CDR3 is built from 13 residues. TCR beta cDNA libraries included unique molecular identifiers. TCRdb ran MiXCR on the PCR reads and lists one entry per CDR3 protein. Of some 450,000 distinct CDR3 sequences listed, less than 45% are singletons. V gene TRBV7-9 combines with J gene TRBJ2-5, with a tentative D call TRBD1 (6 bases). The closer fit of TRBJ2-7 to the DNA end suggests the J call may be wrong. This receptor was obtained from a girl aged 5-17 years with multiple sclerosis. Sequenced material: blood. DNA for the CDR3: TGTGCCAGCAGCCCAGGACAGCAATACGAGCAGTACTTC. Translated, it gives CASSPGQQYEQYF.